This T cell receptor beta chain came from a study of shared clonotypes between healthy human individuals. In the case of this clone: The antigen is unknown.

Findings and limits, study-wide: When compared with the clonotypes that were shared by all four sorted-subset donors, the non-shared clonotypes turned out to have lower generation probabilities. Around 5% was the fraction of naive CD4 clonotypes found shared across a handful of donors.

Trimming removed 3 bases from V and 4 bases from J; junction bases left unmatched: 9. The length of the CDR3 is 16 residues. The germline gives CDR1 LGHNA, CDR2 YNFKEQ. Replicate sorted-subset PCRs were loaded with around 200 ng DNA, 29,000 or so T cell genomes. Profiled with immunoSEQ multiplex PCR; TCRdb holds only in-frame clones, not every one. This table has about 520,000 clones, roughly 95% appearing once. The sequencing input was naive CD4+ T cells sorted from blood. Subset: CD45RA+ positively selected. This sequence originates from a woman between 25 and 40 years old in good health. The V call is TRBV4-2, the J call TRBJ2-5; 9 nucleotides align to TRBD2. As DNA, the CDR3 is TGTGCCAGCAGCCAGGTAGCGGGAGCCGATCGAGAGACCCAGTACTTC. Translation gives CASSQVAGADRETQYF.